The 6 T cell receptor beta chains presented below share a single source sample, sequenced in a study of blood T cell repertoires in COVID-19 (dated by TCRdb to 2018 to 2021). The library was obtained by the immunoSEQ multiplex PCR assay. The table was pulled from immuneACCESS by TCRdb, which kept in-frame rearrangements only. Such tables lose some clones; where checked, under half of the loss comes from unresolved V genes, and the rest has no known cause. The sample table holds roughly 93,000 clones, of which more than 75% were seen once. In total, the top ten clones hold about 1.2% of the sample. Sequenced input: peripheral blood. These receptors all stem from a human donor in a cohort sampled during active COVID-19.

The chain recombines TRBV3-1 (or the pseudogene TRBV3-2) with TRBJ1-5; a possible D gene is TRBD1 (5 bases). There are 13 residues in the CDR3. CDR1 LGHDT and CDR2 YNNKEL come from the germline V gene (reference sequence). V lost 6 bases to trimming and J lost 4 bases, with 10 bases between them. CDR3 coding DNA: TGTGCCAGCAGTCGGGACTTTAATCAGCCCCAGCATTTT. It specifies CASSRDFNQPQHF.

The rearrangement uses TRBV7-3 and TRBJ2-2; 7 bases map to TRBD2. CDR3 length equals 16 residues. Trimming at V came to 0 bases and at J to 1 base, leaving 2 bases not matched to a gene. Germline V gene data show CDR1 as SGHTA and CDR2 as FQGTGA. The CDR3 DNA sequence: TGTGCCAGCAGCTTAACTCCTAGCGGGAACACCGGGGAGCTGTTTTTT. Translating it yields CASSLTPSGNTGELFF.

This chain links TRBV3-1 (or the pseudogene TRBV3-2) with TRBJ2-1; 11 positions agree with TRBD2. With 4 bases clipped from V and 2 bases from J, the junction kept 4 bases outside the gene matches. Germline-derived CDR1 and CDR2 are LGHDT and YNNKEL (reference sequence). CDR3 length equals 16 residues. Here the CDR3 DNA reads TGTGCCAGCAGCCCCATGACTAGCGGGACCTACAATGAGCAGTTCTTC. Translation: CASSPMTSGTYNEQFF.

Note on this clone: A read error may account for a junction end that differs from germline. The chain carries TRBV6-6 and TRBJ2-4, with TRBD1 identical over 8 bases. The CDR3 runs 14 residues. Germline-derived CDR1 and CDR2 are MNHNY and SVGAGI (reference sequence). CDR3: CAGRLGQGKNIQYF. In DNA, the CDR3 is TGTGCCGGCAGGTTAGGACAGGGTAAAAACATTCAGTACTTC.

The chain carries TRBV18 and TRBJ1-3, with 7 bases aligning to TRBD1. Per the germline V gene, CDR1 is KGHSH and CDR2 is LQKENI. Losses at the gene ends were 6 bases for V and 9 bases for J; bases not matched to a gene: 11. The CDR3 runs to 14 residues. CDR3 sequence reads: CASSSGTALGTIYF. The DNA of the CDR3 is TGTGCCAGCTCGTCCGGGACAGCTTTAGGCACCATATATTTT.

The rearrangement joins TRBV27 to TRBJ2-5; D not certain. The CDR3 is 13 amino acids. The ends were cut back, 7 bases at V and 9 bases at J, with 18 bases in the middle. Germline V CDR1 and CDR2: MNHEY, SMNVEV (reference sequence). The CDR3 reads CASNVGRHEAQYF. In DNA form, the CDR3 reads TGTGCCAGCAACGTGGGTCGTCACGAGGCCCAGTACTTC.